The 11 T cell receptor beta chains listed next were all sequenced from one sample in a study of identical twins. TCRdb re-analysed the 5' RACE reads in MiXCR, keeping a single row per CDR3 protein. The sample shows under 800,000 distinct CDR3 sequences, approximately 22% of them seen only once. This same sample was also taken into another study, of T cells expressing NK-cell markers.

Source material: PBMCs. These receptors all come from a woman aged 18-29 years in good health.

The CDR3 protein is CASSSARDLYQPQHF. For the CDR3, the DNA is TGTGCCAGCAGCTCGGCTCGGGACCTATATCAGCCCCAGCATTTT. V gene TRBV7-9 combines with J gene TRBJ1-5; D might be TRBD1 (5 bases). Trimming removed 4 bases at V and 5 bases at J, with 15 bases between. Germline CDR1 reads SEHNR; CDR2 reads FQNEAQ (reference sequence). CDR3 size: 15 residues.

This clonotype was seen more than once but under ten times. The rearrangement links TRBV5-1 to TRBJ2-6; the D is unclear. The V end lost 6 bases, the J end lost 2 bases, and 9 bases lay between the germline ends. The germline CDR1 and CDR2 sequences are SGHRS and YFSETQ. The CDR3 runs 14 residues. The CDR3 reads CASTFLAGANVLTF. In nucleotides, the CDR3 is TGCGCCAGCACCTTTCTCGCTGGGGCCAACGTCCTGACTTTC. Combining the CDR3 with reference TRBV5-1 and TRBJ2-6 gives the whole variable domain KAGVTQTPRYLIKTRGQQVTLSCSPISGHRSVSWYQQTPGQGLQFLFEYFSETQRNKGNFPGRFSGRQFSNSRSEMNVSTLELGDSALYLCASTFLAGANVLTFGAGSRLTVL.

The chain joins TRBV20-1 to TRBJ2-1, with D perhaps matching TRBD1 or TRBD2 (7 bases each). CDR3 length equals 13 residues. CDR1 is DFQATT, CDR2 SNEGSKA, per germline (reference sequence). Trimming stripped 3 bases from V and 4 bases from J, with 10 bases between. The CDR3 here is CSASRGGYNEQFF. In DNA, the CDR3 is TGCAGTGCTAGCAGGGGGGGATACAATGAGCAGTTCTTC.

The rearrangement joins TRBV20-1 to TRBJ1-4; D gene unclear. Trimming stripped 2 bases from V and 4 bases from J, with 17 bases between. Germline loops: CDR1 DFQATT, CDR2 SNEGSKA (reference sequence). The CDR3 covers 16 residues. CDR3 sequence: CSARPRTGRLNEKLFF. CDR3 bases: TGCAGTGCTAGACCAAGGACCGGGCGGCTTAATGAAAAACTGTTTTTT.

This chain connects TRBV7-2 to TRBJ2-7; D ambiguous. There are 14 residues in the CDR3. Germline CDR1 and CDR2: SGHTA and FQGNSA. The V end lost 5 bases, the J end lost 3 bases, and 14 bases lay between the germline ends. The CDR3 region is CASSPPGRDYEQYF. DNA of the CDR3: TGTGCCAGCAGCCCCCCGGGTAGGGACTACGAGCAGTACTTC. The variable domain in full, completed from reference TRBV7-2 and TRBJ2-7, reads GAGVSQSPSNKVTEKGKDVELRCDPISGHTALYWYRQSLGQGLEFLIYFQGNSAPDKSGLPSDRFSAERTGGSVSTLTIQRTQQEDSAVYLCASSPPGRDYEQYFGPGTRLTVT.

The V and J genes are TRBV5-1 and TRBJ1-2; no definite D call. Germline CDR1 is SGHRS and CDR2 is YFSETQ. V dropped 2 bases and J dropped 2 bases, with 10 bases sitting between them. This CDR3 contains 14 residues. CDR3 in DNA: TGCGCCAGCAGCTTCGATCGCGGGAACTATGGCTACACCTTC. It yields the protein CASSFDRGNYGYTF. Variable domain in full (rest from reference TRBV5-1 and TRBJ1-2): KAGVTQTPRYLIKTRGQQVTLSCSPISGHRSVSWYQQTPGQGLQFLFEYFSETQRNKGNFPGRFSGRQFSNSRSEMNVSTLELGDSALYLCASSFDRGNYGYTFGSGTRLTVV.

To note about this clonotype: Just one base apart from a much larger clone, this may be a read error. The chain is built from TRBV29-1 and TRBJ2-5; D unresolved. V shed 6 bases and J shed 14 bases, with 25 bases lying between them. The germline V gene encodes CDR1 SQVTM and CDR2 ANQGSEA. The CDR3 covers 13 residues. CDR3 DNA: TGCAGCGTAGCTGAAGGAGTTTTAGTAGGTCTTTACTTC. Translated, it gives CSVAEGVLVGLYF. Filled out from reference TRBV29-1 and TRBJ2-5, the complete variable domain reads SAVISQKPSRDICQRGTSLTIQCQVDSQVTMMFWYRQQPGQSLTLIATANQGSEATYESGFVIDKFPISRPNLTFSTLTVSNMSPEDSSIYLCSVAEGVLVGLYFGPGTRLLVL.

This rearrangement joins TRBV18 to TRBJ2-5, with D unresolved. The CDR3 runs 15 residues. Deletions cut 7 bases from V and 2 bases from J, with 17 bases between. Germline lookup yields CDR1 KGHSH and CDR2 LQKENI. The chain's CDR3 is CASFPRATLQETQYF. As DNA, the CDR3 is TGTGCCAGCTTCCCCCGCGCGACTCTGCAAGAGACCCAGTACTTC.

This clonotype was seen at least ten times. One junction end does not reproduce the germline sequence, and a read error may be involved. The rearrangement joins TRBV12-3 or TRBV12-4 to TRBJ2-1; no clear D gene. The CDR3 length is 11 residues. CDR3 amino acids: CASSLAVEQFF. CDR3 in DNA: TGTGCCAGCAGCTTAGCCGTTGAGCAGTTCTTC.

On this clonotype itself: One end of the junction is discordant with germline, which a read error may explain. This chain connects TRBV7-9 to TRBJ1-1, with D unclear. The CDR3 contains 13 residues. The germline CDR1 and CDR2 sequences are SEHNR and FQNEAQ (reference sequence). The CDR3 DNA sequence: TGTGCCAGCATCTTAGCAGGTTCAGGTGAAGCTTTCTTT. Its translation is CASILAGSGEAFF.

This clonotype was recorded at least ten times. This sequence joins TRBV12-3 or TRBV12-4 and TRBJ2-1; possible D gene TRBD2, 5 bases. The CDR3 totals 15 residues. Trimming left V 5 bases short and J 1 base short, with 12 bases between. The CDR3 coding sequence is TGTGCCAGCAGTCCCCTAGCTTGGTCCTACAATGAGCAGTTCTTC. Its translation is CASSPLAWSYNEQFF.